The rows below give T cell receptor beta chains drawn from one sample of a study of technical replicates of blood from a few donors. Method: immunoSEQ multiplex PCR; TCRdb's copy keeps in-frame clones and lacks some. The repertoire holds around 62,000 clones, with about 98% as singletons. Sequences were obtained from T cells isolated from PBMCs. The receptors were sampled from a human donor in good health. The CDR3 runs from the conserved cysteine through the conserved F or W. The D gene is left open where the match is weak.

v_call	j_call	d_call	cdr3_nt	cdr3_aa
TRBV5-1	TRBJ1-4	TRBD1	TGCGCCAGCAGCGTGGGACAGGGTACAACTAATGAAAAACTGTTTTTT	CASSVGQGTTNEKLFF
TRBV15	TRBJ1-4	TRBD1	TGTGCCACCAGTAGGGACAGGGGGAATGAAAAACTGTTTTTT	CATSRDRGNEKLFF
TRBV27	TRBJ2-7	-	TGTGCCAGCAGTTTATCGGGCCTCGACGAGCAGTACTTC	CASSLSGLDEQYF
TRBV5-1	TRBJ2-1	TRBD2	TGCGCCAGCAGCTTTGATGGGACTAGCGGGGCACGATACAATGAGCAGTTCTTC	CASSFDGTSGARYNEQFF
TRBV13	TRBJ2-3	TRBD1	TGTGCCAGCAGACGAAGCGACAGGGTCTTCAGCACAGATACGCAGTATTTT	CASRRSDRVFSTDTQYF
TRBV6-1	TRBJ1-1	TRBD1	TGTGCCAGCAGTGAATCAGGGGGGACATGGGGCACTGAAGCTTTCTTT	CASSESGGTWGTEAFF
TRBV11-3	TRBJ2-7	-	TGTGCCAGCAGCTACCGACTGCACCACGAGCAGTACTTC	CASSYRLHHEQYF
TRBV5-1	TRBJ1-2	TRBD1	TGCGCCAGCAGCTTGGTGACAGGGGCACGTTTAGGCTACACCTTC	CASSLVTGARLGYTF
TRBV6-1	TRBJ2-7	-	TGTGCCAGCAGTGAAGGGCAGGTGGGCTACGAGCAGTACTTC	CASSEGQVGYEQYF
TRBV7-9	TRBJ2-1	TRBD2	TGTGCCAGCAGCTTGAGCGGGAGGGCAAGCAATGAGCAGTTCTTC	CASSLSGRASNEQFF
TRBV19	TRBJ2-1	TRBD1	TGTGCCAGTAGTTTCGGACAGGGTGACTACAATGAGCAGTTCTTC	CASSFGQGDYNEQFF
TRBV11-3	TRBJ2-1	TRBD2	TGTGCCAGCGGACCAGCGGGGGCATCCAATGAGCAGTTCTTC	CASGPAGASNEQFF
TRBV6-5	TRBJ1-1	-	TGTGCCAGCAGTTCAGAATGGGGCGTTTACACTGAAGCTTTCTTT	CASSSEWGVYTEAFF
TRBV15	TRBJ2-2	TRBD2	TGTGCCACCAGCAGAGCTGGCGGGGGTGGCGGGGAGCTGTTTTTT	CATSRAGGGGGELFF
TRBV7-3	TRBJ2-3	-	TGTGCCAGCAGCTTACAGGGTGGGTCAACAGATACGCAGTATTTT	CASSLQGGSTDTQYF
TRBV28	TRBJ2-2	TRBD2	TGTGCCAGCACTTTCCCCGGGGGGGGCACCGGGGAGCTGTTTTTT	CASTFPGGGTGELFF
TRBV10-3	TRBJ1-5	TRBD1	TGTGCCATCGGACAGGGGGGCCAGCCCCAGCATTTT	CAIGQGGQPQHF
TRBV18	TRBJ1-2	TRBD1	TGTGCCAGCTCACCAGAAGGGACAGGGAATGACTACACCTTC	CASSPEGTGNDYTF
TRBV19	TRBJ1-1	-	TGTGCCAGTAGAAAGGGGACTGAAGCTTTCTTT	CASRKGTEAFF
TRBV5-1	TRBJ1-1	-	TGCGCCAGCAGCTTGACGGGAGGTGCTAACACTGAAGCTTTCTTT	CASSLTGGANTEAFF
TRBV19	TRBJ2-1	-	TGTGCCAGTATAGGGCGCGGGACCTCCTACAATGAGCAGTTCTTC	CASIGRGTSYNEQFF
TRBV30	TRBJ1-2	TRBD1	TGTGCCTGCTCTGGGTCAGGGGGCCCTATGGGCTATGGCTACACCTTC	CACSGSGGPMGYGYTF
TRBV9	TRBJ1-1	-	TGTGCCAGCAGCGTAGTCACAGCCCGCATGAACACTGAAGCTTTCTTT	CASSVVTARMNTEAFF
TRBV5-1	TRBJ2-5	TRBD1	TGCGCCAGCAGCTCCGGGACAGAGGGGGAGACCCAGTACTTC	CASSSGTEGETQYF
TRBV10-1	TRBJ2-3	TRBD2	TGCGCCAGCAGTGATGTTCAGCGGGAGGGCCGAGATACGCAGTATTTT	CASSDVQREGRDTQYF
TRBV5-4	TRBJ2-7	TRBD2	TGTGCCAGCAGCCGCGGACTAGCAAGCGAGCAGTACTTC	CASSRGLASEQYF
TRBV5-1	TRBJ2-2	TRBD2	TGCGCCAGCAGCTCATTAGCGGGAGGGAACACCGGGGAGCTGTTTTTT	CASSSLAGGNTGELFF
TRBV6-6	TRBJ2-7	-	TGTGCCAGCAGTTCCCAGGGGTTATACGAGCAGTACTTC	CASSSQGLYEQYF